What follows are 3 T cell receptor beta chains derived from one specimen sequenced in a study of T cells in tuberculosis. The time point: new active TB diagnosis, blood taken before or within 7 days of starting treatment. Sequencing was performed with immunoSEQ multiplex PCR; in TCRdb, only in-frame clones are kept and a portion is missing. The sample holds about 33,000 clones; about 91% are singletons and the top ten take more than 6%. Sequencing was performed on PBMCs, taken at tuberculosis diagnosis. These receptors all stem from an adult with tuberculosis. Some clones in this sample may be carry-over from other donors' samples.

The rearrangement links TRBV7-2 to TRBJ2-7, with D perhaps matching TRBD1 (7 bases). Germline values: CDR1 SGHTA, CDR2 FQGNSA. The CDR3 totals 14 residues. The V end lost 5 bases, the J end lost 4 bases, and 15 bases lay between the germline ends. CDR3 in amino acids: CASSAGQNIYEQYF. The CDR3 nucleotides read TGTGCCAGCAGCGCGGGACAGAATATTTACGAGCAGTACTTC.

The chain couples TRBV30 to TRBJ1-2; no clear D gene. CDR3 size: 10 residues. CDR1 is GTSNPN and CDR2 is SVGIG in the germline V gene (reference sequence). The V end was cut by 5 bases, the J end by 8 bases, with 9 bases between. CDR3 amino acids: CAWGGRGYTF. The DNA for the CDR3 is TGTGCCTGGGGAGGGAGAGGCTACACCTTC. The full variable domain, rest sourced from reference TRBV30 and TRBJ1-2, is SQTIHQWPATLVQPVGSPLSLECTVEGTSNPNLYWYRQAAGRGLQLLFYSVGIGQISSEVPQNLSASRPQDRQFILSSKKLLLSDSGFYLCAWGGRGYTFGSGTRLTVV.

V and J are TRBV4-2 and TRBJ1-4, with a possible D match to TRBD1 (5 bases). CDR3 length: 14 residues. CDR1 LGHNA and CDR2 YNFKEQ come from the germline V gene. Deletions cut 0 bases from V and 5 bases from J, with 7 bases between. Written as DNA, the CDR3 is TGTGCCAGCAGCCAAGACAGGACAAATGAAAAACTGTTTTTT. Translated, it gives CASSQDRTNEKLFF.